The T cell receptor beta chain under discussion was sequenced for a study of T cells after somatic rescue of genetic block. Repertoires were generated with immunoSEQ multiplex PCR, while TCRdb's copy carries only in-frame clones and drops some. The sample lists about 88,000 clones; 90% were seen once. CDR3 length: 16 amino acids. J was trimmed by 5 bases and V by 0 bases; bases with no gene match: 4. CDR1 is WNHNN and CDR2 is SYGVQD in the germline V gene (reference sequence). The sample was peripheral blood mononuclear cells (PBMCs). The J gene is TRBJ2-2, the V gene TRBV10-1; 9 bases agree with TRBD2. The sequence was obtained from a woman younger than 30. The CDR3 region is CASSESSGSHTGELFF. CDR3 sequence (DNA): TGCGCCAGCAGTGAGTCTAGCGGGAGTCATACCGGGGAGCTGTTTTTT.